These 25 T cell receptor beta chains were all obtained from the same sample, sequenced in a study of blood T cells in healthy people across ages. PCR was performed a second time for about 6 to 12 cycles using a sample-barcoded 5' primer and a J-beta primer mix. TCRdb processed the 5' RACE reads anew with MiXCR; each CDR3 protein has one entry. The sample has approximately 800,000 distinct CDR3 sequences, about 34% seen once. Material for sequencing was blood. The receptors shown here come from a man aged 18 to 30 in good health.

This clonotype appeared many times. The chain recombines TRBV2 with TRBJ2-1; D is unclear. Germline V CDR1 and CDR2: SNHLY, FYNNEI. Trimming left V 2 bases short and J 0 bases short, with 11 bases between. This CDR3 region has 16 residues. CDR3 in amino acids: CASSEMALDSYNEQFF. In nucleotides, the CDR3 is TGTGCCAGCAGTGAAATGGCGTTAGACTCCTACAATGAGCAGTTCTTC.

This chain joins TRBV6-6 and TRBJ1-2, with TRBD1 matching over 7 bases. This CDR3 has 12 residues. The germline gives CDR1 MNHNY, CDR2 SVGAGI (reference sequence). V shed 6 bases, J shed 9 bases, and the junction held 7 bases outside the gene matches. The CDR3 DNA reads as TGTGCCAGCAGCCCCCCACAGGGGAGCTACACCTTC. Its translation is CASSPPQGSYTF.

This clonotype came up a few times. The V gene is TRBV5-1, the J gene TRBJ2-3; TRBD1 aligns across 9 bases. The CDR3 sequence is 19 residues long. Germline-derived CDR1 and CDR2 are SGHRS and YFSETQ. The trim removed 0 bases at V and 3 bases at J, leaving 14 bases unmatched. The CDR3 sequence is CASSLAGFAGDRETDTQYF. The CDR3 coding sequence is TGCGCCAGCAGCTTGGCCGGGTTTGCAGGGGACAGGGAGACAGATACGCAGTATTTT.

This clonotype occurred many times. The chain carries TRBV20-1 and TRBJ2-4; D unclear. This CDR3 is 15 amino acids long. CDR1 is DFQATT, CDR2 SNEGSKA, per germline (reference sequence). Trimming took off 3 bases at V and 1 base at J, with 13 bases between the two ends. The CDR3 bases are TGCAGTGCTAGTTCCAGGCCGATGGCCAAAAACATTCAGTACTTC. Translating gives CSASSRPMAKNIQYF.

This sequence joins TRBV12-3 or TRBV12-4 and TRBJ2-1; D unclear. The germline V and J ends were trimmed by 3 bases and 0 bases, with 9 bases remaining between them. The CDR3 runs to 15 residues. The CDR3: CASSFDVSSYNEQFF. CDR3 nucleotides: TGTGCCAGCAGTTTTGACGTTAGCTCCTACAATGAGCAGTTCTTC.

The DNA for the CDR3 is TGTGCCAGCAGCTCCTACGGACAGGGAAGTGAGCCCCAGCATTTT. This gives the protein CASSSYGQGSEPQHF. The chain is built from TRBV5-5 and TRBJ1-5, with 8 bases aligning to TRBD1. Trimming at V came to 3 bases and at J to 8 bases, leaving 10 bases not matched to a gene. This CDR3 is 15 amino acids long. Germline lookup yields CDR1 SGHKS and CDR2 YYEKEE (reference sequence).

This clonotype was found a few times. The junction departs from the called germline gene at one end, perhaps through a read error. The gene calls are TRBV7-2 and TRBJ1-1; TRBD1 matches 7 bases. The CDR3 covers 15 residues. Germline V gives CDR1 SGHTA, CDR2 FQGNSA. The CDR3 spells CASSYPQGLNTEAFF. CDR3 nucleotide sequence: TGTGCCAGCAGCTATCCACAGGGGCTGAACACTGAGGCTTTCTTT. Full variable domain (outside the CDR3, taken from reference TRBV7-2 and TRBJ1-1): GAGVSQSPSNKVTEKGKDVELRCDPISGHTALYWYRQSLGQGLEFLIYFQGNSAPDKSGLPSDRFSAERTGGSVSTLTIQRTQQEDSAVYLCASSYPQGLNTEAFFGQGTRLTVV.

The chain recombines TRBV5-1 with TRBJ2-3; D could derive from TRBD1 or TRBD2 (7 bases each). Germline V CDR1 and CDR2: SGHRS, YFSETQ. This CDR3 has 17 residues. V lost 4 bases to trimming and J lost 4 bases, with 22 bases between them. CDR3: CASSPAAGGVLADTQYF. The CDR3 DNA reads as TGCGCCAGCAGCCCGGCGGCAGGGGGGGTGTTGGCAGATACGCAGTATTTT.

Comment on this clonotype: Just one base apart from a much larger clone, this may be a read error. The V call is TRBV5-1, the J call TRBJ2-5; D gene uncertain. Trimming removed 3 bases at V and 4 bases at J, with 16 bases between. Germline V gives CDR1 SGHRS, CDR2 YFSETQ. The CDR3 has 15 amino acids. The CDR3 DNA reads as TGCGCCAGCAGCTGGGGTACCGGTCGCGGAGAGACCCAGTACTTC. It encodes CASSWGTGRGETQYF.

The rearrangement uses TRBV12-3 or TRBV12-4 and TRBJ1-1; D is possibly TRBD1 (5 bases). V dropped 7 bases and J dropped 5 bases, with 11 bases sitting between them. The CDR3 spans 12 residues. CDR3 sequence (DNA): TGTGCCAGCACCCGGGACGGTACTGAAGCTTTCTTT. This encodes CASTRDGTEAFF.

The chain is built from TRBV6-2 or TRBV6-3 and TRBJ1-5; perhaps TRBD1 as D (5 bases). Trimming took off 6 bases at V and 7 bases at J, with 16 bases between the two ends. CDR1 is MNHEY, CDR2 SVGEGT, per germline. This CDR3 is built from 14 residues. The DNA for the CDR3 is TGTGCCAGCAGGCACGGCAGGGATAACCAGCCCCAGCATTTT. It yields the protein CASRHGRDNQPQHF.

In regard to this clonotype: A read error may produce the germline difference seen at one junction end. CDR3 in amino acids: CASSQDRSSGNTVYF. CDR3 sequence (DNA): TGTGCCAGCAGCCAGGACAGGTCCTCTGGAAACACCGTATATTTT. This rearrangement joins TRBV4-2 to TRBJ1-3, with TRBD1 identical over 7 bases. The CDR3 length is 15 residues. CDR1 LGHNA and CDR2 YNFKEQ come from the germline V gene.

On this clonotype: It may be a read error: a sequence one base away is much more abundant. The rearrangement links TRBV6-5 to TRBJ1-2, with 10 bases matching TRBD1. The CDR3 covers 14 residues. CDR1 and CDR2 (germline): MNHEY, SVGAGI. The CDR3 region is CASRPPGQGNGCTF. CDR3 DNA sequence: TGTGCCAGCAGGCCTCCGGGACAGGGGAATGGCTGCACCTTC.

This clonotype was observed at least ten times. The chain uses TRBV7-2 and TRBJ2-7; 7 bases match TRBD2. V gave up 2 bases and J gave up 4 bases; unmatched junction bases: 8. From germline, CDR1 is SGHTA and CDR2 FQGNSA. The CDR3 runs 15 residues. Here the CDR3 DNA reads TGTGCCAGCAGCTTAAATCGGGGGGTGGGTTACGAGCAGTACTTC. Protein product: CASSLNRGVGYEQYF.

The chain joins TRBV21-1 to TRBJ1-2; TRBD1, the table's D call, lacks a check against the DNA. TRBV21-1 constitutes a pseudogene. The CDR3 has 14 amino acids. The CDR3 DNA reads TGTGCCAGCACCAACTGGACAGGGGCAGTTGGCTACACCTTC. As protein: CASTNWTGAVGYTF.

The rearrangement links TRBV7-9 to TRBJ1-1; D call uncertain. CDR1 and CDR2 (germline): SEHNR, FQNEAQ (reference sequence). The CDR3 length is 14 residues. Deletions cut 5 bases from V and 1 base from J, with 11 bases between. CDR3 nucleotides: TGTGCCAGCAGCCCTCCTCCGGAGAACACTGAAGCTTTCTTT. This gives the protein CASSPPPENTEAFF.

This clonotype occurred a few times. This chain connects TRBV5-1 to TRBJ2-5, with 10 bases aligning to TRBD2. Germline-derived CDR1 and CDR2 are SGHRS and YFSETQ. The CDR3 totals 15 residues. V lost 6 bases and J lost 5; bases outside the gene matches: 10. The CDR3 nucleotides are TGCGCCAGCACAGCGGGGGGGCCACACACCGAGACCCAGTACTTC. Its protein is CASTAGGPHTETQYF.

The sample holds a few counts of this clonotype. The gene calls are TRBV5-1 and TRBJ2-1; 11 bases agree with TRBD2. CDR1 SGHRS and CDR2 YFSETQ come from the germline V gene. The trim removed 0 bases at V and 5 bases at J, leaving 4 bases unmatched. The CDR3 loop spans 16 amino acids. CDR3 sequence reads: CASSLVLAGAHNEQFF. The CDR3 bases are TGCGCCAGCAGCTTGGTACTAGCGGGGGCCCACAATGAGCAGTTCTTC.

This clonotype was seen a handful of times. The chain uses TRBV6-1 and TRBJ1-5; D unclear. Germline V gives CDR1 MNHNS, CDR2 SASEGT. Trimming pared 6 bases from V and 5 bases from J, leaving 11 bases between. This CDR3 contains 13 residues. CDR3 DNA: TGTGCCAGCAGGGGAGATGGAGATCAGCCCCAGCATTTT. Translating gives CASRGDGDQPQHF.

V usage is TRBV5-5 and J usage is TRBJ2-4, with TRBD1 identical over 7 bases. The J call may be incorrect, as the DNA end agrees better with TRBJ2-7. Germline V gene sequence: CDR1 SGHKS, CDR2 YYEKEE (reference sequence). This CDR3 region has 13 residues. The CDR3 region is CASSMGQQYEQYF. CDR3 in DNA: TGTGCCAGCAGTATGGGACAGCAGTACGAGCAGTACTTC.

The table lists this clonotype with many counts. The J gene is TRBJ1-5, the V gene TRBV12-3 or TRBV12-4, with 8 nucleotides matching TRBD1. This CDR3 is 16 amino acids long. With 8 bases clipped from V and 0 bases from J, the junction kept 9 bases outside the gene matches. The CDR3: CASQDRVLYSNQPQHF. CDR3 nucleotide sequence: TGTGCCAGCCAGGACAGGGTCCTTTATAGCAATCAGCCCCAGCATTTT.

This clonotype was observed a few times. The chain has TRBV29-1 and TRBJ1-1, with D hard to call. V gave up 0 bases and J gave up 2 bases, with 13 bases separating them. The germline CDR1 and CDR2 sequences are SQVTM and ANQGSEA. This CDR3 region has 15 residues. The CDR3 DNA is TGCAGCGTTGAAGAACACCAAGAAGTAAACACTGAAGCTTTCTTT. Protein: CSVEEHQEVNTEAFF.

This clonotype was observed a few times. This chain joins TRBV15 and TRBJ2-3; no clear D gene. The CDR3 is 12 residues long. Germline CDR1 LNHNV, CDR2 YYDKDF (reference sequence). V was clipped by 8 bases and J by 2 bases, with 8 bases between them. Here the CDR3 reads CATADLTDTQYF. CDR3 sequence (DNA): TGTGCCACCGCTGACCTCACAGATACGCAGTATTTT.

This clonotype was seen just once. The genes are TRBV12-3 or TRBV12-4 and TRBJ1-1; unclear D gene. Trimming cost V 3 bases and J 7 bases, with 12 bases left between them. The CDR3 contains 13 residues. The DNA of the CDR3 is TGTGCCAGCAGTTTGTTAAAGGTTGGTGAAGCTTTCTTT. Amino acid sequence: CASSLLKVGEAFF.

The chain has TRBV20-1 and TRBJ1-5; D is ambiguous. CDR3 length: 15 amino acids. Trimming stripped 0 bases from V and 0 bases from J, with 9 bases between. Germline CDR1 is DFQATT and CDR2 is SNEGSKA (reference sequence). CDR3 coding DNA: TGCAGTGCTAGAGACCTGGTCCATAGCAATCAGCCCCAGCATTTT. Residues: CSARDLVHSNQPQHF.